This is a list of T cell receptor beta chains from one sample in a study of patients and donors after allogeneic stem cell transplantation. Each CDR3 protein is one row after TCRdb ran MiXCR on the RT-PCR reads. Here the sample spans 200,000 to 250,000 distinct CDR3 sequences, 14% being singletons. The sequenced material came from blood, either unsorted or a sorted T cell fraction (not recorded which). The source of these receptors is a human donor who was either an allogeneic HSCT recipient or a stem cell or donor lymphocyte infusion donor (not recorded which). It is not recorded whose cells these are; they may come from a transplant donor. The conserved cysteine and the conserved F or W are not part of the CDR3 here.

CDR3aa	j_gene	v_gene
ASSLADSYGYT	TRBJ1-2	TRBV5-1
ASSLQSSYNEQF	TRBJ2-1	TRBV11-2
ASSWRRFYEQY	TRBJ2-7	TRBV2
ASRYTSTLSYEQY	TRBJ2-7	TRBV2
ASSLSGGRYEQY	TRBJ2-7	TRBV7-2
ASSPIGSNEQF	TRBJ2-1	TRBV7-8
ASSEPRSGNTIY	TRBJ1-3	TRBV2
ASSLRGRGEVSTDTQY	TRBJ2-3	TRBV7-8
ASRLDRAYNEQF	TRBJ2-1	TRBV7-8
SVSTSGRGNEQF	TRBJ2-1	TRBV29-1
ASKYRALNTEAF	TRBJ1-1	TRBV5-6
ASSLATGAEAF	TRBJ1-1	TRBV11-3
ASSQVREVGISSYNEQF	TRBJ2-1	TRBV4-3
ASSPQLLGYGYT	TRBJ1-2	TRBV5-1
ASSSEGWGNTEAF	TRBJ1-1	TRBV12-3/TRBV12-4
ASSRDGYNQPQH	TRBJ1-5	TRBV5-1
ASSQVGVSRGEKLF	TRBJ1-4	TRBV4-1
ASSNQNRRISNQPQH	TRBJ1-5	TRBV19
AVGSSNYGYT	TRBJ1-2	TRBV28
ASSLSVGGMTSYGYT	TRBJ1-2	TRBV5-6
ASSKGVGYLNTEAF	TRBJ1-1	TRBV6-1
SVSSWDTNTEAF	TRBJ1-1	TRBV29-1
SARTQTGILVTETQY	TRBJ2-5	TRBV20-1
ATGGEGGNQPQH	TRBJ1-5	TRBV24-1
ASSPTTGNNEQF	TRBJ2-1	TRBV5-1
ASGNYEQF	TRBJ2-1	TRBV3-1